This T cell receptor (beta chain) was found in a study of blood T cell repertoires in COVID-19. Study information: Some COVID-19 samples were acute and others convalescent; all came from the United States, Italy and Spain. The cDNA or gDNA used as material had been derived from T cells, B-cell-depleted T cells, or PBMCs.

Measured with immunoSEQ multiplex PCR; TCRdb has only the in-frame clones, and not every one. This table holds about 210,000 clones, 85% to 90% found once. The V end lost 1 base, the J end lost 2 bases, and 11 bases lay between the germline ends. The CDR3 extends over 15 amino acids. The germline CDR1 and CDR2 sequences are SGHAT and FQNNGV. The receptor was isolated from a woman in her seventies with acute or convalescent COVID-19. The sample taken for sequencing was peripheral blood. The chain carries TRBV11-2 and TRBJ1-2; the D is unclear. DNA for the CDR3: TGTGCCAGCAGCTTAGCTCCTCAACTAAACTATGGCTACACCTTC. Translated: CASSLAPQLNYGYTF.